This TCR beta chain was sequenced in a study of shared clonotypes between healthy human individuals. Overall study findings and caveats: Several donors held 4.5% to 5% of naive CD4 clonotypes in common.

CDR1 is SGDLS and CDR2 is YYNGEE in the germline V gene. Trimming took off 6 bases at V and 2 bases at J, with 17 bases between the two ends. The CDR3 totals 15 residues. Some clones are missing from TCRdb's copy, which holds only in-frame ones; the method was immunoSEQ multiplex PCR. The sample consists of 2 million to 2.5 million clones, 93% of them appearing once. All of the donors resided in Nashville, Tennessee, and each was a Caucasian adult. With regard to this clone: Its antigen remains unidentified.

The J gene is TRBJ2-5, the V gene TRBV9; tentative D call: TRBD2 (6 bases). Sequencing used naive CD4+ T cells from PBMCs. As for subset: CD45RA+ positively selected. This sequence originates from a man aged 18 to 29 in good health. Some clones in this sample may be carry-over from other donors' samples. The CDR3 bases are TGTGCCAGCACCCCCGGGGGTACACGTCAAGAGACCCAGTACTTC. Protein sequence: CASTPGGTRQETQYF.